This T cell receptor beta chain came from a study of CD8+ T cells in alopecia areata. As for the study in general: Those patients who were treated received oral tofacitinib, which was given at 5 to 10 mg twice daily for moderate-to-severe alopecia areata. Severity scores in treated patients reflected the percentage of scalp affected.

General observations from the study: Relative to mice, TCR sharing across patients was less clear, a difference possibly HLA-related.

This clone occurred a few times. Its matching antigen is unknown. Treatment: oral pan-JAK inhibitor, 5-10 mg twice daily. Extraction and reverse transcription of RNA yielded cDNA as the sequencing template. The table came from immunoSEQ multiplex PCR; TCRdb's copy has only in-frame clones and leaves some out. The sample has some 120,000 clones; roughly 50% are singletons. Germline V gives CDR1 SQVTM, CDR2 ANQGSEA. This CDR3 contains 14 residues. V was cut by 7 bases and J by 0 bases, with 13 bases left in between. The TCR was taken from a human donor with alopecia areata. The chain recombines TRBV29-1 with TRBJ2-1, with D hard to call. Specimen: CD8+ T cells sorted from blood, collected at week 24, from a patient treated with tofacitinib. CDR3: CSGKGVSSYNEQFF. The CDR3 DNA follows: TGCAGCGGGAAGGGTGTTAGCTCCTACAATGAGCAGTTCTTC.